Following are 11 T cell receptor beta chains from one sample sequenced in a study of T-cell memory formation after mild COVID-19. Via MiXCR, TCRdb re-called the 5' RACE reads, giving one row per CDR3 protein. The profile covers roughly 600,000 distinct CDR3 sequences, with approximately 18% appearing a single time and about 12% taken by the ten largest. The material sequenced was PBMCs or a T cell subset sorted from them (not recorded which). Receptors were obtained from an adult woman who had mild COVID-19 (a few samples of this study predate the infection). Cell type and time point are not known.

CDR3 nucleotide sequence: TGTGCCACCAGTAGGGGCGTTCCGGGGGGAGGCGGGAACTCTGGGGCCAACGTCCTGACTTTC. It encodes CATSRGVPGGGGNSGANVLTF. This sequence joins TRBV24-1 and TRBJ2-6, with 7 bases lining up with TRBD2. Germline V gene lookup returns CDR1 KGHDR and CDR2 SFDVKD. Losses at the gene ends were 6 bases for V and 0 bases for J; bases not matched to a gene: 19. This CDR3 has 21 residues.

This clonotype has more than one count but fewer than ten. V usage is TRBV5-1 and J usage is TRBJ1-4, with D perhaps matching TRBD1 (5 bases). With 9 bases removed from V and 3 bases from J, the gap between germline ends came to 18 bases. Germline lookup yields CDR1 SGHRS and CDR2 YFSETQ. CDR3 length: 15 amino acids. Here the CDR3 DNA reads TGCGCCACCTCGCCCGGGGCGAATGCTAATGAAAAACTGTTTTTT. This gives the protein CATSPGANANEKLFF.

The genes are TRBV7-2 and TRBJ2-5, with 10 bases identical to TRBD2. The CDR3 spans 14 residues. Germline V lookup: CDR1 SGHTA, CDR2 FQGNSA. Trimming removed 5 bases from V and 4 bases from J; junction bases left unmatched: 4. CDR3 protein: CASSAASGGETQYF. As DNA, the CDR3 is TGTGCCAGCAGCGCAGCTAGCGGGGGAGAGACCCAGTACTTC.

This clonotype turned up a few times. The chain is built from TRBV5-1 and TRBJ2-1; 9 positions agree with TRBD2. CDR3 length equals 16 residues. V dropped 4 bases and J dropped 2; count of bases not matched to a gene: 7. Per germline, CDR1 SGHRS and CDR2 YFSETQ. The CDR3 sequence: CASSPAVAGAYNEQFF. As DNA, the CDR3 is TGCGCCAGCAGCCCGGCCGTAGCGGGGGCCTACAATGAGCAGTTCTTC. The entire variable domain, with the rest obtained from reference TRBV5-1 and TRBJ2-1, is as follows: KAGVTQTPRYLIKTRGQQVTLSCSPISGHRSVSWYQQTPGQGLQFLFEYFSETQRNKGNFPGRFSGRQFSNSRSEMNVSTLELGDSALYLCASSPAVAGAYNEQFFGPGTRLTVL.

This clonotype was picked up a small number of times. The chain carries TRBV24-1 and TRBJ2-3; 10 positions agree with TRBD2. The CDR3 runs to 17 residues. The V and J ends lost 3 bases and 4 bases, in that order; junction bases with no gene match: 9. Germline CDR1 is KGHDR and CDR2 is SFDVKD. CDR3 coding DNA: TGTGCCACCAGTGATCACCCCGGACTAGCGGCAGCAGATACGCAGTATTTT. This sequence encodes CATSDHPGLAAADTQYF.

V gene TRBV25-1 combines with J gene TRBJ2-7; possible D gene TRBD1, 5 bases. CDR3 length: 15 amino acids. The V end was cut by 2 bases, the J end by 5 bases, with 16 bases between. Per the germline V gene, CDR1 is MGHDK and CDR2 is SYGVNS. CDR3 protein: CASSEEGVEPNEQYF. In DNA form, the CDR3 reads TGTGCCAGCAGTGAAGAAGGGGTCGAGCCAAACGAGCAGTACTTC.

There are a few counts of this clonotype. The V gene is TRBV20-1, the J gene TRBJ2-7; D may be TRBD1 (6 bases). This CDR3 has 14 residues. Germline CDR1 and CDR2: DFQATT and SNEGSKA (reference sequence). The ends were cut back, 6 bases at V and 2 bases at J, with 17 bases in the middle. This CDR3 is CSALSGVTTYEQYF. For the CDR3, the DNA is TGCAGTGCCCTCTCAGGGGTTACAACCTACGAGCAGTACTTC.

The chain is built from TRBV6-5 and TRBJ2-5; no definite D call. The CDR3 sequence is 15 residues long. Germline lookup yields CDR1 MNHEY and CDR2 SVGAGI. Trimming took off 0 bases at V and 1 base at J, with 9 bases between the two ends. The CDR3 spells CASSYSMESQETQYF. CDR3 sequence (DNA): TGTGCCAGCAGTTACTCTATGGAGAGCCAAGAGACCCAGTACTTC.

V gene TRBV12-3 or TRBV12-4 combines with J gene TRBJ2-1; D is tentatively TRBD1 or TRBD2 (5 bases each). V was clipped by 8 bases and J by 0 bases, with 11 bases between them. The CDR3 sequence is 14 residues long. In DNA, the CDR3 is TGTGCCAGCCGGGGCATTGACTCCTACAATGAGCAGTTCTTC. Translating gives CASRGIDSYNEQFF.

The CDR3 nucleotides are TGCGCCAGCAGCTTGGTAAACAGGGCCGGCTACACCTTC. Residues: CASSLVNRAGYTF. The gene calls are TRBV5-1 and TRBJ1-2; D perhaps matches TRBD1 (6 bases). V lost 0 bases to trimming and J lost 8 bases, with 11 bases between them. Germline V gene data show CDR1 as SGHRS and CDR2 as YFSETQ. This CDR3 region has 13 residues.

This chain uses TRBV24-1 with TRBJ2-1, with 9 bases aligning to TRBD1. The CDR3 consists of 14 residues. Germline CDR1 reads KGHDR; CDR2 reads SFDVKD. Unmatched junction bases numbered 5, after V lost 6 bases and J lost 6 bases. In nucleotides, the CDR3 is TGTGCCACCAGTTCGAAGACAGGGGGCAATGAGCAGTTCTTC. Amino acids: CATSSKTGGNEQFF.